The rows below give T cell receptor beta chains drawn from one sample of a study of T cells after yellow fever vaccination. TCRdb fed the 5' RACE reads into MiXCR, producing one record per CDR3 protein. Among approximately 110,000 distinct CDR3 sequences listed, approximately 7% were seen once. This sample comprised CD4+ T cells sorted from PBMCs, obtained roughly 10 days after the first yellow fever vaccination. These receptors were collected from a man younger than 35 who received the YFV17D yellow fever vaccine. Each CDR3 is given with its conserved first and last residue. The D gene is left open where the match is weak. For some rows the clone size is stated as once, few or many, or as a class when expanded; others skip it.

CDR3nt: TGCAGCGTGGCGGGACAGGAGAAGCAGCCCCAGCATTTT
CDR3aa: CSVAGQEKQPQHF
v_gene: TRBV29-1
j_gene: TRBJ1-5
d_gene: TRBD1
abundance: NA

CDR3nt: TGTGCCACCTCCAAGCAGGTCCCTTGGACAGCGAACACCGGGGAGCTGTTTTTT
CDR3aa: CATSKQVPWTANTGELFF
v_gene: TRBV3-1
j_gene: TRBJ2-2
d_gene: NA
abundance: NA

CDR3nt: TGCGCCAGCAGCCAAGATCCGGGGATGTTGAATCAGCCCCAGCATTTT
CDR3aa: CASSQDPGMLNQPQHF
v_gene: TRBV4-1
j_gene: TRBJ1-5
d_gene: NA
abundance: many

CDR3nt: TGTGCCAGCACCAAAGGACAGCGCACAGATACGCAGTATTTT
CDR3aa: CASTKGQRTDTQYF
v_gene: TRBV12-3/TRBV12-4
j_gene: TRBJ2-3
d_gene: NA
abundance: many

CDR3nt: TGTGCCAGCAGCCAGCCGTGGGGGGGGTTGGCCCAGTACTTC
CDR3aa: CASSQPWGGLAQYF
v_gene: TRBV7-2
j_gene: TRBJ2-5
d_gene: TRBD2
abundance: few

CDR3nt: TGCGCCAGCAATCAAGCGGGGGGACAAGAGACCCAGTACTTC
CDR3aa: CASNQAGGQETQYF
v_gene: TRBV5-1
j_gene: TRBJ2-5
d_gene: TRBD2
abundance: many

CDR3nt: TGTGCCAGCAGCTTAGATGGGGGGGGCTCCTACGAGCAGTACTTC
CDR3aa: CASSLDGGGSYEQYF
v_gene: TRBV7-2
j_gene: TRBJ2-7
d_gene: TRBD2
abundance: many

CDR3nt: TGCGCCAGCAACACAGGGTCCGGTGGCTACACCTTC
CDR3aa: CASNTGSGGYTF
v_gene: TRBV5-1
j_gene: TRBJ1-2
d_gene: NA
abundance: many

CDR3nt: TGTGCCAGCAGTTACTCCCCAGACAATGAGCAGTTCTTC
CDR3aa: CASSYSPDNEQFF
v_gene: TRBV6-6
j_gene: TRBJ2-1
d_gene: NA
abundance: many

CDR3nt: TGTGCCAGCAGCTTAGGCCCCAAGGGTCAGCCCCAGCATTTT
CDR3aa: CASSLGPKGQPQHF
v_gene: TRBV7-2
j_gene: TRBJ1-5
d_gene: NA
abundance: few

CDR3nt: TGTGCCAGCAGCCAGGCCCAGGGGGCCGGCACCGGGGAGCTGTTTTTT
CDR3aa: CASSQAQGAGTGELFF
v_gene: TRBV27
j_gene: TRBJ2-2
d_gene: TRBD1
abundance: many

CDR3nt: TGTGCCAGCAGAATTACTCCGGGGACTGAAGCTTTCTTT
CDR3aa: CASRITPGTEAFF
v_gene: TRBV12-3/TRBV12-4
j_gene: TRBJ1-1
d_gene: NA
abundance: many

CDR3nt: TGTGCCAGCAGAACAGGGGGCTACAGCTCTGGGGCCAACGTCCTGACTTTC
CDR3aa: CASRTGGYSSGANVLTF
v_gene: TRBV28
j_gene: TRBJ2-6
d_gene: TRBD1
abundance: few

CDR3nt: TGCGCCAGCAGCCCCAGAGGAGGGCCTGGAAACACCATATATTTT
CDR3aa: CASSPRGGPGNTIYF
v_gene: TRBV4-3
j_gene: TRBJ1-3
d_gene: NA
abundance: many

CDR3nt: TGTGCCAGCAGTTTAAGGGCTGAAGCTTTCTTT
CDR3aa: CASSLRAEAFF
v_gene: TRBV28
j_gene: TRBJ1-1
d_gene: NA
abundance: many

CDR3nt: TGTGCCAGCACCCCCGGGGGGCGCACTGTCTTAGGGCAGTTCTTC
CDR3aa: CASTPGGRTVLGQFF
v_gene: TRBV7-2
j_gene: TRBJ2-1
d_gene: NA
abundance: many

CDR3nt: TGTGCCAGCAACCCGTCGGGACAGGGGGTAGACGAGCAGTACTTC
CDR3aa: CASNPSGQGVDEQYF
v_gene: TRBV6-2/TRBV6-3
j_gene: TRBJ2-7
d_gene: TRBD1
abundance: few

CDR3nt: TGTGCCAGCAGCGCGCCGAAGGAGGGGGGAGGGTACGAGCAGTACTTC
CDR3aa: CASSAPKEGGGYEQYF
v_gene: TRBV9
j_gene: TRBJ2-7
d_gene: NA
abundance: many

CDR3nt: TGCGCCAGCAGCTTCAGGGGGCTCGATGAGCAGTTCTTC
CDR3aa: CASSFRGLDEQFF
v_gene: TRBV5-1
j_gene: TRBJ2-1
d_gene: TRBD1
abundance: many

CDR3nt: TGCGCCAGCAGCATGGGACAGGGCGGCTACGAGCAGTACTTC
CDR3aa: CASSMGQGGYEQYF
v_gene: TRBV5-1
j_gene: TRBJ2-7
d_gene: TRBD1
abundance: many

CDR3nt: TGCAGTGCTAGAGACAGCGGAAATCAGCCCCAGCATTTT
CDR3aa: CSARDSGNQPQHF
v_gene: TRBV20-1
j_gene: TRBJ1-5
d_gene: NA
abundance: many

CDR3nt: TGTGCCAGCAGCCGTATGGGACAGCTGGACACTGAAGCTTTCTTT
CDR3aa: CASSRMGQLDTEAFF
v_gene: TRBV12-3/TRBV12-4
j_gene: TRBJ1-1
d_gene: TRBD1
abundance: many

CDR3nt: TGCAGTGCGAACCGGGACAGGGGGACTGAAGCTTTCTTT
CDR3aa: CSANRDRGTEAFF
v_gene: TRBV20-1
j_gene: TRBJ1-1
d_gene: TRBD1
abundance: once

CDR3nt: TGCGCCAGCAGCGTGGGGGAGGTGGAGACCCAGTACTTC
CDR3aa: CASSVGEVETQYF
v_gene: TRBV5-1
j_gene: TRBJ2-5
d_gene: NA
abundance: many

CDR3nt: TGTGCCAGCAGCGAACAGGGTCCCGACACTGAAGCTTTCTTT
CDR3aa: CASSEQGPDTEAFF
v_gene: TRBV7-9
j_gene: TRBJ1-1
d_gene: NA
abundance: few

CDR3nt: TGTGCCAGCAGTCCCGACGGTGCCTATGGCTACACCTTC
CDR3aa: CASSPDGAYGYTF
v_gene: TRBV6-2/TRBV6-3
j_gene: TRBJ1-2
d_gene: NA
abundance: many

CDR3nt: TGTGCCTCCCCGACAGGGAACACCGGGGAGCTGTTTTTT
CDR3aa: CASPTGNTGELFF
v_gene: TRBV30
j_gene: TRBJ2-2
d_gene: NA
abundance: many

CDR3nt: TGTGCCAGCAGCCCCCCGGTAGGGGCGTTCGTCTACACCTTC
CDR3aa: CASSPPVGAFVYTF
v_gene: TRBV7-2
j_gene: TRBJ1-2
d_gene: NA
abundance: many

CDR3nt: TGTGCCAGCAGCCGCGCGACAGGGGCCTACGAGCAGTACTTC
CDR3aa: CASSRATGAYEQYF
v_gene: TRBV5-6
j_gene: TRBJ2-7
d_gene: TRBD1
abundance: NA

CDR3nt: TGTGCCAGCAGCTTAATGGGACCTACGAACACTGAAGCTTTCTTT
CDR3aa: CASSLMGPTNTEAFF
v_gene: TRBV7-2
j_gene: TRBJ1-1
d_gene: NA
abundance: NA

CDR3nt: TGCGCCAGCAGCCAAGATGGGTTTTATGGCTACACCTTC
CDR3aa: CASSQDGFYGYTF
v_gene: TRBV4-3
j_gene: TRBJ1-2
d_gene: NA
abundance: many

CDR3nt: TGTGCCAGCAGCCCCCTGGACAGGGCCGGAAACATTCAGTACTTC
CDR3aa: CASSPLDRAGNIQYF
v_gene: TRBV7-8
j_gene: TRBJ2-4
d_gene: TRBD1
abundance: few

CDR3nt: TGTGCCAGCAGTTTACGGGTCGGGACCGGGGAGCTGTTTTTT
CDR3aa: CASSLRVGTGELFF
v_gene: TRBV27
j_gene: TRBJ2-2
d_gene: NA
abundance: many

CDR3nt: TGTGCCAGCAGCTACGTGCGGGGCACTGAAGCTTTCTTT
CDR3aa: CASSYVRGTEAFF
v_gene: TRBV11-2
j_gene: TRBJ1-1
d_gene: NA
abundance: NA

CDR3nt: TGTGCCAGCAGTTACTCGGCAGGCGGCGGCTACACCTTC
CDR3aa: CASSYSAGGGYTF
v_gene: TRBV6-2/TRBV6-3
j_gene: TRBJ1-2
d_gene: NA
abundance: many

CDR3nt: TGTGCCAGTAGTAGAGGGTTAGGCACAGATACGCAGTATTTT
CDR3aa: CASSRGLGTDTQYF
v_gene: TRBV19
j_gene: TRBJ2-3
d_gene: NA
abundance: few

CDR3nt: TGTGCCAGCAGGGACAGGGAAGATTCACCCCTCCACTTT
CDR3aa: CASRDREDSPLHF
v_gene: TRBV6-1
j_gene: TRBJ1-6
d_gene: TRBD1
abundance: many

CDR3nt: TGTGCCAGCACCCTGACCACAGGGGGGCAAAGCGTCCTGACTTTC
CDR3aa: CASTLTTGGQSVLTF
v_gene: TRBV5-5
j_gene: TRBJ2-6
d_gene: TRBD1
abundance: many

CDR3nt: TGCGCCAGCAGCTTGAGAGCCACCGGGGAGCTGTTTTTT
CDR3aa: CASSLRATGELFF
v_gene: TRBV5-1
j_gene: TRBJ2-2
d_gene: NA
abundance: many

CDR3nt: TGTGCCAGCAGCCTTAGAGACAGGAGACTCTATAATTCACCCCTCCACTTT
CDR3aa: CASSLRDRRLYNSPLHF
v_gene: TRBV5-6
j_gene: TRBJ1-6
d_gene: NA
abundance: many

CDR3nt: TGCGCCAGCAGGGGTAGCGGGGCGGCAGGAGATACGCAGTATTTT
CDR3aa: CASRGSGAAGDTQYF
v_gene: TRBV5-1
j_gene: TRBJ2-3
d_gene: TRBD2
abundance: many

CDR3nt: TGTGCCAGCAGCTTAGAAGGGGGTATCCAGACAGATACGCAGTATTTT
CDR3aa: CASSLEGGIQTDTQYF
v_gene: TRBV7-2
j_gene: TRBJ2-3
d_gene: NA
abundance: many

CDR3nt: TGCGCCAGCAGCGTGACTACAGGGGGCGCGGCAGATACGCAGTATTTT
CDR3aa: CASSVTTGGAADTQYF
v_gene: TRBV5-1
j_gene: TRBJ2-3
d_gene: TRBD1
abundance: many

CDR3nt: TGTGCCACCAGTGACGCCCCTCCAGGGGGCGAGGACACTGAAGCTTTCTTT
CDR3aa: CATSDAPPGGEDTEAFF
v_gene: TRBV24-1
j_gene: TRBJ1-1
d_gene: TRBD1
abundance: NA

CDR3nt: TGTGCCAGCAGACCGGCTTCGAGGGACACTGAAGCTTTCTTT
CDR3aa: CASRPASRDTEAFF
v_gene: TRBV12-3/TRBV12-4
j_gene: TRBJ1-1
d_gene: NA
abundance: many

CDR3nt: TGTGCCAGCAGCTTAGGGACAGCTAATCCCTATGGCTACACCTTC
CDR3aa: CASSLGTANPYGYTF
v_gene: TRBV7-9
j_gene: TRBJ1-2
d_gene: NA
abundance: many

CDR3nt: TGCAGTGCTAGAGATCGGGACACCCATCAGCCCCAGCATTTT
CDR3aa: CSARDRDTHQPQHF
v_gene: TRBV20-1
j_gene: TRBJ1-5
d_gene: NA
abundance: many

CDR3nt: TGTGCCAGCAGCCCCTTTGAGAGGCTCGGCAATGAGCAGTTCTTC
CDR3aa: CASSPFERLGNEQFF
v_gene: TRBV7-3
j_gene: TRBJ2-1
d_gene: NA
abundance: many

CDR3nt: TGTGCCAGCAGCTTGGTGGGGACGGGGGAGACCCAGTACTTC
CDR3aa: CASSLVGTGETQYF
v_gene: TRBV5-4
j_gene: TRBJ2-5
d_gene: NA
abundance: many

CDR3nt: TGTGCCAGCACCAACAGAGACGGGGTTTATGGCTACACCTTC
CDR3aa: CASTNRDGVYGYTF
v_gene: TRBV5-4
j_gene: TRBJ1-2
d_gene: NA
abundance: many

CDR3nt: TGTGCCAGCAGTTTATTCGGGGTCAAGCAGCCCCAGCATTTT
CDR3aa: CASSLFGVKQPQHF
v_gene: TRBV12-3/TRBV12-4
j_gene: TRBJ1-5
d_gene: NA
abundance: NA

CDR3nt: TGTGCCAGCAGAGAGGGGTTGGGAGCCAAAAACATTCAGTACTTC
CDR3aa: CASREGLGAKNIQYF
v_gene: TRBV7-9
j_gene: TRBJ2-4
d_gene: NA
abundance: many

CDR3nt: TGTGCCAGCAGCTTGGGGCCTTCCAAGACAGATACGCAGTATTTT
CDR3aa: CASSLGPSKTDTQYF
v_gene: TRBV5-4
j_gene: TRBJ2-3
d_gene: NA
abundance: many

CDR3nt: TGTGCCAGCAGTAGGGGACAGGGGGGAGGACAGCCCCAGCATTTT
CDR3aa: CASSRGQGGGQPQHF
v_gene: TRBV27
j_gene: TRBJ1-5
d_gene: TRBD1
abundance: few